A selection of T cell receptor beta chains follows, all from one sample in a study of blood T cells in healthy people across ages. A single record per CDR3 protein comes from TCRdb applying MiXCR to the 5' RACE reads. This sample has around 1.7 million distinct CDR3 sequences, with approximately 30% found just once. The source material was blood. Receptors were obtained from a woman in her 30s in good health. The conserved cysteine and the conserved F or W are not part of the CDR3 here. Each record gives: J gene, V gene, CDR3 protein.

>TRBJ2-3|TRBV29-1
SATGTGYGDTQY
>TRBJ1-5|TRBV15
ATSREQGPGQPQH
>TRBJ2-7|TRBV7-9
ASSKGLAGSTYEQY
>TRBJ2-3|TRBV7-2
ASSKGLAEPTDTQY
>TRBJ2-1|TRBV7-2
ASSLGTGAHNEQF
>TRBJ2-1|TRBV4-1
ASSQAFGDRHNEQF
>TRBJ2-7|TRBV7-2
ASSLGTGDQYEQY
>TRBJ1-2|TRBV3-1
ASSHGQGSSYGYT
>TRBJ2-1|TRBV10-3
AISEAGSYNEQF
>TRBJ2-1|TRBV11-2
ASTIAGAKSNEQF
>TRBJ1-6|TRBV7-2
ASSLARVENSPLH
>TRBJ2-2|TRBV5-5
ASSRAQGASGELF
>TRBJ2-1|TRBV6-5
ASSYSSLGEHNEQF
>TRBJ1-5|TRBV20-1
SARKPTGNQPQH
>TRBJ2-5|TRBV4-1
ASSRGERLEETQY
>TRBJ1-1|TRBV7-6
ASSPQGGMRAEAF
>.|TRBV5-1
ASSSKAGGVETQY
>TRBJ1-1|TRBV9
ASSPWTVPNTEAF
>TRBJ2-1|TRBV28
AGSLTSADNEQF
>.|TRBV5-1
ASSFWTGGEQY
>TRBJ2-4|TRBV29-1
SVRRGIQY
>TRBJ2-5|TRBV5-1
ASSLPEASGGGTENQETQY
>TRBJ1-5|TRBV5-5
ASSPSRGFNQPQH
>TRBJ1-2|TRBV18
ASSPRQVDGYA
>TRBJ2-7|TRBV2
ASTKLRKSREKDEQY
>TRBJ2-3|TRBV5-1
AGSPGTGRDTQY
>TRBJ1-1|TRBV2
ASARFGTEAF
>TRBJ2-2|TRBV4-1
ASSQALAIGELF
>TRBJ2-4|TRBV15
ATADSKNIQY
>TRBJ2-1|TRBV5-1
ASSFETSLNEQF
>TRBJ1-1|TRBV20-1
SAPSTGGNTEAF
>.|TRBV6-2/TRBV6-3
ASRYGSEQY
>TRBJ2-7|TRBV5-1
ASSPLAGHNNEQY
>.|TRBV7-9
ASTPGGTGPQETQY
>TRBJ2-1|TRBV11-2
ASSSTLGATADNEQF
>TRBJ2-5|TRBV6-4
ASSEQPLGTQY
>TRBJ2-1|TRBV5-1
ASSPSGGAGNEQF
>TRBJ2-7|TRBV18
ASSPGGAATH
>TRBJ2-3|TRBV7-2
ASSLTGARTDTQY
>TRBJ2-2|TRBV11-2
ASSLDLGVPGELF
>TRBJ2-3|TRBV9
TSSVVTGRTDTQY
>TRBJ1-5|TRBV7-2
ASSLGAMEGNQPQH
>TRBJ1-5|TRBV7-2
ASSLDSPVQPQH
>TRBJ2-1|TRBV6-6
ASSLGKGSPYNEQF
>TRBJ2-1|TRBV2
ASTREPSYNEQF
>TRBJ2-3|TRBV20-1
SARPAGVAVTDTQY
>TRBJ1-1|TRBV6-6
ASSYGVVGAEAF
>TRBJ2-1|TRBV12-3/TRBV12-4
ASSPVKGPGYEQF
>TRBJ2-7|TRBV20-1
SARDPDSATYEQY
>TRBJ2-4|TRBV11-2
ASSFRGNIQY
>TRBJ2-3|TRBV5-1
ASSLRTSGGRTDTQY
>TRBJ2-1|TRBV5-1
ASSLYFAGAGEQV
>TRBJ2-1|TRBV6-2/TRBV6-3
ASSYDGKEQF
>TRBJ2-3|TRBV4-1
ASSQSPDTQY